This T cell receptor (beta chain) was captured by sequencing in a study of blood T cell repertoires in COVID-19. Study context: Samples taken during acute and convalescent COVID-19 were collected in the United States, Italy and Spain.

Germline assignment: CDR1 LGHNA and CDR2 YSLEER. Unmatched junction bases numbered 11, after V lost 0 bases and J lost 6 bases. The CDR3 covers 17 residues. Original data processing: Researchers report that nucleated cell counts were estimated from reference gene primer amplification. Some clones are missing from TCRdb's copy, which holds only in-frame ones; the method was immunoSEQ multiplex PCR. That table furnishes V, J and clone size, whereas the DNA furnished D and trimming. Among about 120,000 clones listed, 78% were seen once. V gene TRBV4-3 combines with J gene TRBJ2-1; TRBD1 aligns across 7 bases. Specimen: peripheral blood. This receptor was taken from a man in his sixties or seventies with acute or convalescent COVID-19. The CDR3, as DNA: TGCGCCAGCAGCCAAGACCGCCGACAGGGTTGGGGCAATGAGCAGTTCTTC. Protein sequence: CASSQDRRQGWGNEQFF.